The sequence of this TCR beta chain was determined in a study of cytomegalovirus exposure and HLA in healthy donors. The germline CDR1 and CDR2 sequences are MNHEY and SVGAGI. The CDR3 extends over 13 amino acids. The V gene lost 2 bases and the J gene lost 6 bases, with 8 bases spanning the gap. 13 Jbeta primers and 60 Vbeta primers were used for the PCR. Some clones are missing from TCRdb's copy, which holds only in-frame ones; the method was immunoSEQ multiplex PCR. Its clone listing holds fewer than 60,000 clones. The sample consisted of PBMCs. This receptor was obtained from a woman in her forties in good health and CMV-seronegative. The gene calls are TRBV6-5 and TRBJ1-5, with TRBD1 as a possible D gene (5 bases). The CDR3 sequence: CASSYRRGQPQHF. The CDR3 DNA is TGTGCCAGCAGTTACAGGAGGGGTCAGCCCCAGCATTTT.